This T cell receptor (beta chain) was obtained from a study of beta chain features in type 1 diabetes. Study results and limitations: Moderate yet significant TCRB CDR3 shortening was seen in Type 1 diabetes patients in all four CD4+ subsets. High-TCR-expressing cells could be over-represented by cDNA sequencing. For patients, the naive, central memory and Treg TCRB repertoires appeared more alike than for healthy donors. PCR might favor shorter templates, equally in patients and controls.

The germline V and J ends were trimmed by 6 bases and 2 bases, with 10 bases remaining between them. Looked up from germline, CDR1 is KGHSH and CDR2 is LQKENI. CDR3 length: 13 amino acids. The study reverse transcribed the entire isolated RNA, so it sequenced expressed TCRB transcripts. Sequencing produced, on average, roughly 980,000 reads for the stem cell-like memory T cell samples. Data came from immunoSEQ multiplex PCR; TCRdb stores just in-frame clones and leaves some out. The sample carries around 45,000 clones, approximately 44% recorded once. A note on this clone: Its antigen is currently unknown.

This chain uses TRBV18 with TRBJ1-1; TRBD1 might be the D (6 bases). The source of this sequence is a man younger than 45 with type 1 diabetes. Input material: stem cell memory CD4+ T cells from blood. CDR3 in amino acids: CASSDRTNTEAFF. CDR3 coding DNA: TGTGCCAGCTCTGACAGGACCAACACTGAAGCTTTCTTT.